Following are 14 T cell receptor beta chains from one sample sequenced in a study of T cell repertoires in cytomegalovirus infection. TCRdb re-analysed the reads in MiXCR, keeping a single row per CDR3 protein. The data hold about 140,000 distinct CDR3 sequences, with under 8.5% observed a single time. The sequencing sample was made of PBMCs. The origin of the receptors is a human donor in good health (CMV status not recorded). Some clones in this sample may be carry-over from other donors' samples.

This clonotype was seen repeatedly, ten times or more. The chain joins TRBV7-2 to TRBJ2-5; 11 positions agree with TRBD2. J lost 4 bases, V lost 0 bases, and 7 bases had no gene match. Germline loops: CDR1 SGHTA, CDR2 FQGNSA. The CDR3 is 17 amino acids. The CDR3 reads CASSLAVSGGARETQYF. CDR3 DNA sequence: TGTGCCAGCAGCTTAGCGGTTAGCGGGGGGGCAAGAGAGACCCAGTACTTC.

The CDR3 bases are TGCAGTGCTAGAGTCCGGGGTACCGGGGAGCTGTTTTTT. Residues: CSARVRGTGELFF. The rearrangement uses TRBV20-1 and TRBJ2-2, with D possibly matching TRBD2 (5 bases). The V gene lost 1 base and the J gene lost 5 bases, with 8 bases spanning the gap. The CDR3 has 13 amino acids. Germline V gives CDR1 DFQATT, CDR2 SNEGSKA (reference sequence).

At least ten counts were recorded for this clonotype. The chain combines TRBV7-2 with TRBJ1-4, with TRBD1 matching over 11 bases. There are 17 residues in the CDR3. J lost 0 bases, V lost 5 bases, and 5 bases had no gene match. The germline V gene has CDR1 SGHTA and CDR2 FQGNSA. The CDR3 is CASSPGQGVPTNEKLFF. CDR3 bases: TGTGCCAGCAGCCCGGGACAGGGGGTTCCAACTAATGAAAAACTGTTTTTT.

This clonotype was counted ten times or more. The rearrangement links TRBV7-9 to TRBJ1-3, with a tentative D call TRBD1 (6 bases). The germline V gene has CDR1 SEHNR and CDR2 FQNEAQ (reference sequence). Trimming took off 5 bases at V and 0 bases at J, with 17 bases between the two ends. This CDR3 spans 17 amino acids. The DNA for the CDR3 is TGTGCCAGCAGCGCAAGACAGGTTTTCAGCTCTGGAAACACCATATATTTT. Its translation is CASSARQVFSSGNTIYF.

V gene TRBV28 combines with J gene TRBJ1-4, with D maybe TRBD1 (5 bases). Trimming removed 6 bases from V and 6 bases from J, with 14 bases in between. The CDR3 is made up of 14 amino acids. Per germline, CDR1 MDHEN and CDR2 SYDVKM. The CDR3 loop is CASSQEGRYEKLFF. CDR3 in DNA: TGTGCCAGCAGCCAGGAGGGGAGGTATGAAAAACTGTTTTTT.

This clonotype was seen many times. This chain connects TRBV19 to TRBJ1-5; no definite D call. The length of the CDR3 is 12 residues. The germline V and J ends were trimmed by 2 bases and 7 bases, with 6 bases remaining between them. Germline CDR1 and CDR2: LNHDA and SQIVND (reference sequence). The CDR3 protein is CASSIIDQPQHF. In nucleotides, the CDR3 is TGTGCCAGTAGTATAATCGACCAGCCCCAGCATTTT.

V gene TRBV20-1 combines with J gene TRBJ2-1, with a possible D match to TRBD2 (5 bases). The V gene lost 5 bases and the J gene lost 4 bases, with 15 bases spanning the gap. CDR1 and CDR2 from the germline V gene are DFQATT and SNEGSKA (reference sequence). CDR3 length: 14 amino acids. CDR3 coding DNA: TGCAGTGCTCAGATCCAGACTACTTACAATGAGCAGTTCTTC. Translating gives CSAQIQTTYNEQFF.

This clonotype was seen many times. This sequence joins TRBV19 and TRBJ2-5; D remains unclear. The CDR3 consists of 12 residues. Germline V gene lookup returns CDR1 LNHDA and CDR2 SQIVND (reference sequence). Trimming cost V 3 bases and J 2 bases, with 4 bases left between them. The CDR3 loop is CASSMAQETQYF. CDR3 coding DNA: TGTGCCAGTAGTATGGCTCAAGAGACCCAGTACTTC.

This clonotype was found many times. The chain has TRBV20-1 and TRBJ2-7, with D possibly matching TRBD2 (6 bases). CDR3 length equals 13 residues. Germline V gene sequence: CDR1 DFQATT, CDR2 SNEGSKA (reference sequence). V dropped 5 bases and J dropped 0 bases, with 11 bases sitting between them. CDR3 sequence reads: CSAFAGLSYEQYF. The DNA for the CDR3 is TGCAGTGCTTTTGCGGGACTCTCCTACGAGCAGTACTTC.

This clonotype was counted many times. In DNA form, the CDR3 reads TGTGCCAGCAGCCACGGCAGGGGTGGGGGCACAGATACGCAGTATTTT. Translated: CASSHGRGGGTDTQYF. V is TRBV7-2 and J is TRBJ2-3, with TRBD1 as a possible D gene (6 bases). Between the trimmed V and J ends, which lost 5 bases and 1 base, there was a span of 16 bases. The germline gives CDR1 SGHTA, CDR2 FQGNSA. This CDR3 is built from 16 residues.

The chain carries TRBV29-1 and TRBJ1-3; no firm D call. The CDR3 has 15 amino acids. Trimming pared 5 bases from V and 0 bases from J, leaving 14 bases between. The germline V gene encodes CDR1 SQVTM and CDR2 ANQGSEA. CDR3 DNA sequence: TGCAGCGTTTGTGGTTTAGTTTGCTCTGGAAACACCATATATTTT. The encoded protein is CSVCGLVCSGNTIYF.

The chain recombines TRBV5-4 with TRBJ1-3, with D unclear. Germline loops: CDR1 SGHNT, CDR2 YYREEE (reference sequence). The CDR3 sequence is 12 residues long. V lost 0 bases and J lost 7, with 5 bases in between. Here the CDR3 reads CASSLDANTIYF. Here the CDR3 DNA reads TGTGCCAGCAGCTTGGATGCGAACACCATATATTTT.

The CDR3 DNA sequence: TGTGCCAGCAGCTTGGGCCCCTCTGAGCCCCAGCATTTT. It codes for CASSLGPSEPQHF. The chain joins TRBV5-5 to TRBJ1-5; D unclear. This CDR3 spans 13 amino acids. Germline loops: CDR1 SGHKS, CDR2 YYEKEE (reference sequence). Trimming took off 0 bases at V and 8 bases at J, with 9 bases between the two ends.

The V call is TRBV12-3 or TRBV12-4, the J call TRBJ1-2; TRBD1 matches at 8 bases. The V gene end was trimmed by 3 bases and the J gene end by 5 bases; junction bases not matched to a gene: 8. The CDR3 is 15 residues long. CDR3 nucleotides: TGTGCCAGCAGTTTGGGAGGACAGGGAGGTTATGGCTACACCTTC. It translates to CASSLGGQGGYGYTF.